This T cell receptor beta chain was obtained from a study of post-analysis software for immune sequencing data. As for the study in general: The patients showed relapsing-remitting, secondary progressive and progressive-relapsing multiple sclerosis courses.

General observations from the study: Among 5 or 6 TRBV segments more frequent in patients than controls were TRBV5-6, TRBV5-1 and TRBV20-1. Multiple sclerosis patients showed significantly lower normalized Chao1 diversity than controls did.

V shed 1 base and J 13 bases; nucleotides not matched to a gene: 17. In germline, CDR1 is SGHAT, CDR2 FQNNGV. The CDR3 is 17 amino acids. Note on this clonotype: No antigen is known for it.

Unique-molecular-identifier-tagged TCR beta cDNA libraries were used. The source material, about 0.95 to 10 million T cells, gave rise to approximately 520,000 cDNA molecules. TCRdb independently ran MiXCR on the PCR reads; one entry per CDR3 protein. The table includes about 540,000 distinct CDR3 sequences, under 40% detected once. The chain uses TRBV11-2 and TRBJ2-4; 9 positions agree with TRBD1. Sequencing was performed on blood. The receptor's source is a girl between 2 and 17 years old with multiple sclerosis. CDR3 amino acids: CASSLVPGQGPTVAQYF. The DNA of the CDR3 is TGTGCCAGCAGCTTAGTTCCGGGACAGGGCCCGACCGTGGCCCAGTACTTC.